This T cell receptor (beta chain) came from a study of beta chain features in type 1 diabetes. Study context: What patients shared with healthy donors was a similar profile of age, gender and cell yields. Regarding the study as a whole: Researchers could not determine here whether HLA type influences TCRB rearrangement.

Sorting with CD45RO/CCR7/CD25/CD127/CD95/CD27 yielded naive, central memory, regulatory and stem-like memory CD4+ cells. Sorted populations all had greater than 95% purity. The V gene's germline CDR1 is MNHEY and CDR2 SMNVEV (reference sequence). This CDR3 has 11 residues. V was trimmed by 6 bases and J by 6 bases, leaving 7 bases between them. In regard to this clone: As yet, its antigen is unknown.

Sequencing targeted expressed TCRB transcripts, as all isolated RNA had been reverse transcribed. The protocol was immunoSEQ multiplex PCR, while the TCRdb copy is restricted to in-frame clones and leaves out a portion. Found here are around 430,000 clones, 30% of them singletons; the top ten hold about 0.065%. Material for sequencing was naive CD4+ T cells from blood. This sequence originates from a man aged 18-30 years in good health. This rearrangement joins TRBV27 to TRBJ2-3, with no clear D. CDR3: CASRPGDTQYF. CDR3 nucleotide sequence: TGTGCCAGCAGACCTGGGGATACGCAGTATTTT.